This T cell receptor (beta chain) was recorded in a study of cytomegalovirus exposure and HLA in healthy donors. General study points: Fewer N-insertions than the roughly 670-donor mean were reportedly shown by an Asian-associated ancestry cluster in a later analysis. A link between a missense DCLRE1C variant and TCR beta V- and J-gene trimming emerged from a later analysis. Sequencing had likely introduced a cluster of highly shared sequence variants as an artifact.

PCR was performed using 60 Vbeta and 13 Jbeta primers. Profiling relied on immunoSEQ multiplex PCR, and the TCRdb table lists in-frame clones only, not all of them. The top ten hold around 1.5% of the sample, which has about 55,000 clones, about 84% seen once. When sampled, the donors appeared nominally healthy, though they likely had unrecorded immune exposures. Details on this clone: Its antigen is as yet unknown.

V lost 0 bases and J lost 7; bases outside the gene matches: 8. Germline CDR1 MNHEY, CDR2 SVGAGI. The CDR3 covers 15 residues. The sequencing input was PBMCs. The receptor was isolated from a man between 25 and 39 years old in good health and CMV-seronegative. The chain combines TRBV6-5 with TRBJ1-2, with 7 bases aligning to TRBD1. CDR3 protein: CASSYSIQGKGGYTF. The CDR3 DNA reads as TGTGCCAGCAGTTACTCAATACAGGGGAAGGGTGGCTACACCTTC.